A single sample is the source of the 25 T cell receptor beta chains below, sequenced in a study of blood T cell repertoires in COVID-19 (dated by TCRdb to about 2020). Library preparation employed the immunoSEQ multiplex PCR assay. TCRdb re-hosts the immuneACCESS table, in-frame sequences only. Its copies lack some clones; in the studies checked, an unresolved V gene accounts for under half of them, and the cause for the rest is not known. The sample table records 95,000 to 150,000 clones; about 85% of these occur just once. The top ten clones comprise 3.2% of the sample. The sequencing sample was made of peripheral blood. The receptors were sampled from a woman of 80 years or more with COVID-19, enrolled during active disease.

This chain uses TRBV6-4 with TRBJ2-3, with TRBD2 as a possible D gene (6 bases). The CDR3 totals 14 residues. The germline V gene has CDR1 MRHNA and CDR2 SNTAGT. Trimming cost V 0 bases and J 4 bases, with 8 bases left between them. CDR3 residues: CASSDSSGADTQYF. In DNA form, the CDR3 reads TGTGCCAGCAGTGACTCATCGGGAGCAGATACGCAGTATTTT.

This chain connects TRBV6-5 to TRBJ2-3; 11 bases agree with TRBD2. This CDR3 is 14 amino acids long. V shed 0 bases and J 8 bases; nucleotides not matched to a gene: 1. Germline CDR1 is MNHEY and CDR2 is SVGAGI. CDR3 sequence reads: CASSYSTSGATQYF. CDR3 coding DNA: TGTGCCAGCAGTTACTCGACTAGCGGGGCTACGCAGTATTTT.

J is TRBJ2-6 and V is TRBV7-3; 7 positions agree with TRBD2. Looked up from germline, CDR1 is SGHTA and CDR2 is FQGTGA. The CDR3 loop spans 16 amino acids. Germline trimming cut 3 bases from V and 4 bases from J; bases unmatched to any gene: 6. The chain's CDR3 is CASSLGGARGANVLTF. CDR3 DNA: TGTGCCAGCAGCTTGGGAGGGGCGAGAGGGGCCAACGTCCTGACTTTC. Filled out from reference TRBV7-3 and TRBJ2-6, the complete variable domain reads GAGVSQTPSNKVTEKGKYVELRCDPISGHTALYWYRQSLGQGPEFLIYFQGTGAADDSGLPNDRFFAVRPEGSVSTLKIQRTERGDSAVYLCASSLGGARGANVLTFGAGSRLTVL.

In its sample, this clone was seen once. The DNA for the CDR3 is TGTGCCAGCAGCTTAGAGGCGGGGATTTACGAGCAGTACTTC. Translated, it gives CASSLEAGIYEQYF. This chain links TRBV7-2 with TRBJ2-7; possible D gene TRBD2, 6 bases. The CDR3 extends over 14 amino acids. The V end lost 1 base, the J end lost 4 bases, and 11 bases lay between the germline ends. Germline V gene sequence: CDR1 SGHTA, CDR2 FQGNSA. Based on the CDR3 plus reference TRBV7-2 and TRBJ2-7, the full variable domain is GAGVSQSPSNKVTEKGKDVELRCDPISGHTALYWYRQSLGQGLEFLIYFQGNSAPDKSGLPSDRFSAERTGGSVSTLTIQRTQQEDSAVYLCASSLEAGIYEQYFGPGTRLTVT.

This clone is a singleton in its sample. The chain couples TRBV4-2 to TRBJ1-3, with TRBD1 as a possible D gene (5 bases). V was shortened by 0 bases and J by 3 bases, with 9 bases between the two germline ends. From germline, CDR1 is LGHNA and CDR2 YNFKEQ. The CDR3 spans 15 residues. CDR3 amino acids: CASSQEWGNGNTIYF. In DNA, the CDR3 is TGTGCCAGCAGCCAAGAGTGGGGCAATGGAAACACCATATATTTT.

The V and J genes are TRBV9 and TRBJ2-1; 7 bases match TRBD1. J gave up 3 bases and V 4 bases, and 7 bases lay outside the gene matches. CDR1 and CDR2 (germline): SGDLS, YYNGEE. This CDR3 spans 15 amino acids. The CDR3 region is CASSPQGGLYNEQFF. The CDR3, as DNA: TGTGCCAGCAGCCCCCAAGGGGGCCTCTACAATGAGCAGTTCTTC.

The chain is built from TRBV7-3 and TRBJ2-3; TRBD2 aligns across 9 bases. The CDR3 contains 13 residues. CDR1 and CDR2 from the germline V gene are SGHTA and FQGTGA. J lost 9 bases, V lost 4 bases, and 5 bases had no gene match. The CDR3 coding sequence is TGTGCCAGCAGCTCGTCTAGCGGGACCACGCAGTATTTT. Its protein is CASSSSSGTTQYF.

The V call is TRBV3-1 (or the pseudogene TRBV3-2), the J call TRBJ2-5; TRBD1 matches at 8 bases. The V gene end was trimmed by 2 bases and the J gene end by 1 base; junction bases not matched to a gene: 6. CDR3 size: 16 residues. The germline V gene has CDR1 LGHDT and CDR2 YNNKEL (reference sequence). CDR3 sequence: CASSQNRGLSQETQYF. CDR3 nucleotide sequence: TGTGCCAGCAGCCAAAACAGGGGGTTGAGCCAAGAGACCCAGTACTTC.

The chain recombines TRBV7-6 with TRBJ1-2, with D perhaps TRBD1 (6 bases). Germline CDR1 reads SGHVS; CDR2 reads FNYEAQ. V lost 2 bases to trimming and J lost 4 bases, with 14 bases between them. This CDR3 has 15 amino acids. CDR3 DNA: TGTGCCAGCAGCTTATCTGATACAGGGACCTATGGCTACACCTTC. This translates into CASSLSDTGTYGYTF.

The chain employs TRBV28 and TRBJ1-1; no firm D call. Germline V lookup: CDR1 MDHEN, CDR2 SYDVKM. There are 12 residues in the CDR3. The V end lost 5 bases, the J end lost 3 bases, and 7 bases lay between the germline ends. The DNA for the CDR3 is TGTGCCAGCAGTCCACTCTACACTGAAGCTTTCTTT. Amino acids: CASSPLYTEAFF.

The chain's CDR3 is CASSERPGGVKTSGPETQYF. DNA for the CDR3: TGTGCCAGCAGCGAGCGGCCAGGGGGCGTTAAGACTAGCGGGCCAGAGACCCAGTACTTC. The V gene is TRBV7-8, the J gene TRBJ2-5, with 10 nucleotides matching TRBD2. J was trimmed by 4 bases and V by 5 bases; bases with no gene match: 22. The CDR3 consists of 20 residues. Per germline, CDR1 SGHVS and CDR2 FQNEAQ.

The chain couples TRBV2 to TRBJ1-2; D is possibly TRBD1 (6 bases). The CDR3 runs to 13 residues. Germline V CDR1 and CDR2: SNHLY, FYNNEI. Trimming cost V 5 bases and J 6 bases, with 13 bases left between them. CDR3 region: CASSPTRGDGYTF. As DNA, the CDR3 is TGTGCCAGCAGTCCAACCAGGGGAGATGGCTACACCTTC.

This clone has more than one count but fewer than ten. The genes are TRBV3-1 (or the pseudogene TRBV3-2) and TRBJ2-2; 9 bases match TRBD1. The CDR3 consists of 16 residues. Germline CDR1 reads LGHDT; CDR2 reads YNNKEL (reference sequence). Trimming at V came to 4 bases and at J to 6 bases, leaving 9 bases not matched to a gene. The CDR3 DNA reads TGTGCCAGCAGCCCCAGGGACAGGGTTGGGGCCGGGGAGCTGTTTTTT. Residues: CASSPRDRVGAGELFF.

The chain recombines TRBV7-9 with TRBJ1-5; D perhaps matches TRBD1 (5 bases). The germline gives CDR1 SEHNR, CDR2 FQNEAQ (reference sequence). Trimming stripped 2 bases from V and 4 bases from J, with 6 bases between. The CDR3 totals 13 residues. CDR3: CASSLQGNQPQHF. In nucleotides, the CDR3 is TGTGCCAGCAGCTTACAGGGAAATCAGCCCCAGCATTTT.

The rearrangement links TRBV28 to TRBJ1-5, with 7 bases fitting TRBD1. This CDR3 has 15 amino acids. Trimming took 4 bases from V and 4 from J; bases not matched to a gene: 7. Germline CDR1 MDHEN, CDR2 SYDVKM. The CDR3 coding sequence is TGTGCCAGCAGTTACGTACAGGGGTCAAATCAGCCCCAGCATTTT. It encodes CASSYVQGSNQPQHF.

V gene TRBV2 combines with J gene TRBJ1-5; D not resolved. The CDR3 runs 13 residues. Trimming pared 7 bases from V and 2 bases from J, leaving 9 bases between. Germline CDR1 SNHLY, CDR2 FYNNEI. CDR3 coding DNA: TGTGCCAGCACCGGGGATCGCAATCAGCCCCAGCATTTT. This encodes CASTGDRNQPQHF.

In nucleotides, the CDR3 is TGTGCCAGCAGAGGACAGGGTGCTCAGCCCCAGCATTTT. It specifies CASRGQGAQPQHF. The rearrangement links TRBV28 to TRBJ1-5; 8 nucleotides match TRBD1. This CDR3 comprises 13 residues. Unmatched junction bases numbered 4, after V lost 6 bases and J lost 6 bases. CDR1 is MDHEN, CDR2 SYDVKM, per germline.

This clone showed up just a few times. In the same sample, other DNA sequences code for this CDR3. The chain couples TRBV5-1 to TRBJ2-5; D possibly corresponds to TRBD1 (5 bases). V was cut by 3 bases and J by 3 bases, with 15 bases left in between. This CDR3 spans 15 amino acids. In germline, CDR1 is SGHRS, CDR2 YFSETQ. The CDR3 spells CASSSDTGAKETQYF. The CDR3 coding sequence is TGCGCCAGCAGCTCGGACACAGGAGCAAAAGAGACCCAGTACTTC.

The chain recombines TRBV28 with TRBJ1-6; weak D call: TRBD1 (6 bases). CDR1 and CDR2 from the germline V gene are MDHEN and SYDVKM. The CDR3 consists of 18 residues. Trimming stripped 6 bases from V and 9 bases from J, with 27 bases between. The CDR3: CASSHEGGRVRIISPLHF. CDR3 coding DNA: TGTGCCAGCAGCCACGAGGGGGGGAGGGTTAGGATTATTTCACCCCTCCACTTT.

CDR3 in amino acids: CASSFSRGYGYTF. The DNA for the CDR3 is TGTGCCAGCAGTTTCTCAAGGGGTTATGGCTACACCTTC. The chain combines TRBV27 with TRBJ1-2; the D gene is possibly TRBD1 (5 bases). CDR3 length: 13 amino acids. V dropped 3 bases and J dropped 5 bases, with 10 bases sitting between them. Germline V gives CDR1 MNHEY, CDR2 SMNVEV (reference sequence).

The chain couples TRBV10-3 to TRBJ1-2, with D possibly matching TRBD1 (5 bases). V lost 3 bases, J lost 8 bases, and 16 bases lay in between. Germline V CDR1 and CDR2: ENHRY, SYGVKD. The CDR3 has 14 amino acids. CDR3 nucleotides: TGTGCCATCAGTGATGGGACTGATTATCGGGGCTACACCTTC. This codes for CAISDGTDYRGYTF.

This clone was recorded a few times. This sequence joins TRBV7-2 and TRBJ1-4; D is undetermined. The V and J ends lost 1 base and 0 bases respectively, with 9 bases between them. CDR3 length equals 16 residues. The germline CDR1 and CDR2 sequences are SGHTA and FQGNSA. The CDR3 protein is CASSLGTAATNEKLFF. CDR3 in DNA: TGTGCCAGCAGCTTAGGCACTGCTGCAACTAATGAAAAACTGTTTTTT. Full variable domain (missing parts from reference TRBV7-2 and TRBJ1-4): GAGVSQSPSNKVTEKGKDVELRCDPISGHTALYWYRQSLGQGLEFLIYFQGNSAPDKSGLPSDRFSAERTGGSVSTLTIQRTQQEDSAVYLCASSLGTAATNEKLFFGSGTQLSVL.

The chain recombines TRBV28 with TRBJ1-1, with a tentative D call TRBD1 (5 bases). The CDR3 is 16 residues long. V dropped 2 bases and J dropped 1 base, with 14 bases sitting between them. Germline-derived CDR1 and CDR2 are MDHEN and SYDVKM. The chain's CDR3 is CASSLIGQGKNTEAFF. CDR3 in DNA: TGTGCCAGCAGTTTAATAGGGCAGGGAAAGAACACTGAAGCTTTCTTT.

The chain links TRBV7-2 to TRBJ2-1; TRBD2 aligns across 7 bases. The trim removed 4 bases at V and 4 bases at J, leaving 7 bases unmatched. The germline V gene has CDR1 SGHTA and CDR2 FQGNSA. The CDR3 contains 15 residues. CDR3 sequence: CASSWTGTTYNEQFF. Here the CDR3 DNA reads TGTGCCAGCAGCTGGACCGGGACTACTTACAATGAGCAGTTCTTC.

The rearrangement uses TRBV7-3 and TRBJ1-2; 7 nucleotides match TRBD1. The germline gives CDR1 SGHTA, CDR2 FQGTGA. The CDR3 spans 13 residues. V shed 5 bases and J 2 bases; nucleotides not matched to a gene: 2. CDR3 DNA: TGTGCCAGCAGCCCGGACAGGAACTATGGCTACACCTTC. Its protein is CASSPDRNYGYTF.